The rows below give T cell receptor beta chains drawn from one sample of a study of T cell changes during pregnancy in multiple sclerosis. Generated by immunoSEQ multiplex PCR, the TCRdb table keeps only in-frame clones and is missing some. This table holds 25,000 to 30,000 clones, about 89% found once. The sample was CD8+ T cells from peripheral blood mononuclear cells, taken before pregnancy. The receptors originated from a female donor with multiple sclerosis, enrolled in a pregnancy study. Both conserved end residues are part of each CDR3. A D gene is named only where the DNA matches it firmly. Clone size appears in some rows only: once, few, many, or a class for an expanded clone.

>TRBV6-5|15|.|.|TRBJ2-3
TGTGCCAGCAGTTACTCGCTCCGGGAACGAGATACGCAGTATTTT
CASSYSLRERDTQYF
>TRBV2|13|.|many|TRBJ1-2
TGTGCCCGAAAAGGGGCAGGGCTTTATGGCTACACCTTC
CARKGAGLYGYTF
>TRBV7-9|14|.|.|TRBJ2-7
TGTGCCAGCAGCCCCGAGAGGCGGTCCTACGAGCAGTACTTC
CASSPERRSYEQYF
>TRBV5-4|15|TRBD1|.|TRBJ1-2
TGTGCCAGCAGCAGGGACAGGGGGCCGGGCTATGGCTACACCTTC
CASSRDRGPGYGYTF
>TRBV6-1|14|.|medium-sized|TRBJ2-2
TGTGCCAGCAGTGGACTGTCTGACACCGGGGAGCTGTTTTTT
CASSGLSDTGELFF
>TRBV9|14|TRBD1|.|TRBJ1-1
TGTGCCAGCAGTCACTGGGACAGCCAAACTGAAGCTTTCTTT
CASSHWDSQTEAFF
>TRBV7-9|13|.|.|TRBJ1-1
TGTGCCAGCAGCTTGATCGGGAGAGATGGAGCTTTCTTT
CASSLIGRDGAFF
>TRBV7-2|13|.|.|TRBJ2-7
TGTGCCAGCAGCTTGGGGGCAGGGTACGAGCAGTACTTC
CASSLGAGYEQYF
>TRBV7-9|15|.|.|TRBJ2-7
TGTGCCAGCAGCCCTCGGACTGATCCATCCTACGAGCAGTACTTC
CASSPRTDPSYEQYF
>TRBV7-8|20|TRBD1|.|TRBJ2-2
TGTGCCAGCAGCTCAGACCTACTCGTTCCGGGACAGGGGGCAACCGGGGAGCTGTTTTTT
CASSSDLLVPGQGATGELFF
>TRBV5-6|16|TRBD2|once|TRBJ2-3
TGTGCCAGCAGCTCCGAATTAGCGGGGTTGTCAGATACGCAGTATTTT
CASSSELAGLSDTQYF
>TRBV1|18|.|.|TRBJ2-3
TGCACCAGCAGCCAAGATACTAGCGGGGTATATAGCACAGATACGCAGTATTTT
CTSSQDTSGVYSTDTQYF
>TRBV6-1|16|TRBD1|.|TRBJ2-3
TGTGCCAGCAGTGAATTGGGGACAGGGGCCACAGATACGCAGTATTTT
CASSELGTGATDTQYF
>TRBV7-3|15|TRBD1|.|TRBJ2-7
TGTGCCAGCAGCCTGGGGGCAGGGGGCACCTACGAGCAGTACTTC
CASSLGAGGTYEQYF
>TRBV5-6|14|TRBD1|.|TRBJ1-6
TGTGCCAGCAGAGGGACAGGGTTCCTCTCACCCCTCCACTTT
CASRGTGFLSPLHF
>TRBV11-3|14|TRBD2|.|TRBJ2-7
TGTGCCAGCAGCCCGGCGGGGGGTAACCACGAGCAGTACTTC
CASSPAGGNHEQYF
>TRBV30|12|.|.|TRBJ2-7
TGTGCCTGGACTCCATTCGGGGGCGAGCAGTACTTC
CAWTPFGGEQYF
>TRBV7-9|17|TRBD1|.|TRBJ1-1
TGTGCCAGCAGGCAAACGTCTCAGGGGGAGGTGTACACTGAAGCTTTCTTT
CASRQTSQGEVYTEAFF
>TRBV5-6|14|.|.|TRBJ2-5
TGTGCCAGCAGCTTGGGGTTAAGCGTGGAGACCCAGTACTTC
CASSLGLSVETQYF
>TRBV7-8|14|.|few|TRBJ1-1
TGTGCCAGCAGCTTAGATGGGAGCAACACTGAAGCTTTCTTT
CASSLDGSNTEAFF
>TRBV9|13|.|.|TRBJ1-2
TGTGCCAGCAGCGTAGGGGGAGACTATGGCTACACCTTC
CASSVGGDYGYTF
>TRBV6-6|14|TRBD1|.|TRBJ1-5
TGTGCCAGCACATCGACAGGGATCCTTCAGCCCCAGCATTTT
CASTSTGILQPQHF
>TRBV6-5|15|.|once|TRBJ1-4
TGTGCCAGCAGTTACTCGGAGGGAGGTAATGAAAAACTGTTTTTT
CASSYSEGGNEKLFF
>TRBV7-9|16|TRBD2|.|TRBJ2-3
TGTGCCAGCAGCTCCCCACTAGCGGGGTTCACAGATACGCAGTATTTT
CASSSPLAGFTDTQYF
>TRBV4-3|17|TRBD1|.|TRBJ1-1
TGCGCCAGCAGCCAAGGCAGTGGAGGGGGCGGAATCGCTGAAGCTTTCTTT
CASSQGSGGGGIAEAFF
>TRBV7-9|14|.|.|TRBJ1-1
TGTGCCAGCAGGACTACATGGGCAGACACTGAAGCTTTCTTT
CASRTTWADTEAFF
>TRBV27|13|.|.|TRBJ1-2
TGTGCCAGCAGTAAGACCGACAGCTATGGCTACACCTTC
CASSKTDSYGYTF
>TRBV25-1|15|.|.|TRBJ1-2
TGTGCCAGCAGTGAATCTCAGGGGCCTAACTATGGCTACACCTTC
CASSESQGPNYGYTF
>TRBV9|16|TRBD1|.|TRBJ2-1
TGTGCCAGCAGCACAACAGGGGAAGAGTCCTACAATGAGCAGTTCTTC
CASSTTGEESYNEQFF
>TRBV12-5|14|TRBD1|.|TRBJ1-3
TGTGCTAGTGGTCCCGGGACAGGGAGAAACACCATATATTTT
CASGPGTGRNTIYF
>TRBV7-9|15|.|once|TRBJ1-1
TGTGCCAGCAGCTTAGGGGACTTCCGTAACACTGAAGCTTTCTTT
CASSLGDFRNTEAFF
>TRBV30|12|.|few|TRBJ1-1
TGTGCCTGGACAGGGATGAACACTGAAGCTTTCTTT
CAWTGMNTEAFF
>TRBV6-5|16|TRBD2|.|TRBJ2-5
TGTGCCAGCAGTTACTTACTAGCGGGGCCTGTGGAGACCCAGTACTTC
CASSYLLAGPVETQYF
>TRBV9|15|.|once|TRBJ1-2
TGTGCCAGCAACTCGGACAGCCAGTTATGGGGTGGCTACACCTTC
CASNSDSQLWGGYTF
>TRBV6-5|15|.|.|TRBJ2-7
TGTGCCAGCAGTGTTTTAACGGGGGTAGTCCACGAGCAGTACTTC
CASSVLTGVVHEQYF
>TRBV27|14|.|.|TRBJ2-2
TGTGCCAGCAGTTCTTTTTTGAACACCGGGGAGCTGTTTTTT
CASSSFLNTGELFF
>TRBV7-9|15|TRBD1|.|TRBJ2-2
TGTGCCAGCAGCTCCCCGACAGGGCTCACCGGGGAGCTGTTTTTT
CASSSPTGLTGELFF
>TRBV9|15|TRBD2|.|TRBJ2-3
TGTGCCAGCACCACTAGCGGGGGGCGGTCAGATACGCAGTATTTT
CASTTSGGRSDTQYF
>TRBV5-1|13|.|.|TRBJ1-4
TGCGCCAGCAGCCCCGGGACAAACGAAAAACTGTTTTTT
CASSPGTNEKLFF
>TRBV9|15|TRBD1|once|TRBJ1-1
TGTGCCAGCAGCGAAGCCGGGACAGGGGGCACTGAAGCTTTCTTT
CASSEAGTGGTEAFF
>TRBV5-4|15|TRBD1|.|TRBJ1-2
TGTGCCAGCAGACAAGCCGGGACAGGGGGACACGGCTACACCTTC
CASRQAGTGGHGYTF
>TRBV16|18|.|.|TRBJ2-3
TGTGCCAGCAGCCAAGGACTAGGGGGCAGGGGGCCAAGAGATACGCAGTATTTT
CASSQGLGGRGPRDTQYF
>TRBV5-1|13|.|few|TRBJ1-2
TGCGCCAGCAGAGGGGTAGGAGCCTATGGCTACACCTTC
CASRGVGAYGYTF
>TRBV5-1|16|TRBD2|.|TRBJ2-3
TGCGCCAGCAGTTCCATCTATAGCGGGGGCACAGATACGCAGTATTTT
CASSSIYSGGTDTQYF
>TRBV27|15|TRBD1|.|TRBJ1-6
TGTGCCAGCAGTTTAAACGACAGGGCGGATTCACCCCTCCACTTT
CASSLNDRADSPLHF
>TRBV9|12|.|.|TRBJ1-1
TGTGCCAGCAGCCAGTTGGACAGCATTGCTTTCTTT
CASSQLDSIAFF
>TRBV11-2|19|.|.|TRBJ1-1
TGTGCCAGCAGCTTGATTGGAAGGGGGGGCACAGGAGGGAACACTGAAGCTTTCTTT
CASSLIGRGGTGGNTEAFF
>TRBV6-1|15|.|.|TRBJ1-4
TGTGCCAGCAGTGTGGGGCCGGCAACTAATGAAAAACTGTTTTTT
CASSVGPATNEKLFF
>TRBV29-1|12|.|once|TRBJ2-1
TGCAGCGTTGTGGGTGGGCACAATGAGCAGTTCTTC
CSVVGGHNEQFF
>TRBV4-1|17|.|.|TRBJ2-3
TGCGCCAGCAGCCCCTTCCGGGACTCACTACTCACAGATACGCAGTATTTT
CASSPFRDSLLTDTQYF
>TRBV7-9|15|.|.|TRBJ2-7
TGTGCCAGCAGCTCCTTGGTCATGAGCTCCTACGAGCAGTACTTC
CASSSLVMSSYEQYF
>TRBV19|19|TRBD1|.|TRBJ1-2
TGTGCCAGTAGTATCCTCCTTCCCCGGACAGGGGGGCCTAACTATGGCTACACCTTC
CASSILLPRTGGPNYGYTF